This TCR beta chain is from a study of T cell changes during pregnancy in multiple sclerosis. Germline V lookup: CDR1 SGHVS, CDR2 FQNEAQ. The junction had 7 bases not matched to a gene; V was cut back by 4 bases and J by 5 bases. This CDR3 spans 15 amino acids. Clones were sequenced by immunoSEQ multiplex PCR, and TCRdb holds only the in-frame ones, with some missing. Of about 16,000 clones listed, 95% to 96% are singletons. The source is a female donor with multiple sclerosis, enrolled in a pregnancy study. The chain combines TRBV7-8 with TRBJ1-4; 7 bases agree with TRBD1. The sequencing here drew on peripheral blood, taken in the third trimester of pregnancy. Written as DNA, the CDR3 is TGTGCCAGCAGCTCGACAGGGCTTACCAATGAAAAACTGTTTTTT. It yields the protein CASSSTGLTNEKLFF. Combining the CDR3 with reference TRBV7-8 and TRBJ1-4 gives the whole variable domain GAGVSQSPRYKVAKRGQDVALRCDPISGHVSLFWYQQALGQGPEFLTYFQNEAQLDKSGLPSDRFFAERPEGSVSTLKIQRTQQEDSAVYLCASSSTGLTNEKLFFGSGTQLSVL.